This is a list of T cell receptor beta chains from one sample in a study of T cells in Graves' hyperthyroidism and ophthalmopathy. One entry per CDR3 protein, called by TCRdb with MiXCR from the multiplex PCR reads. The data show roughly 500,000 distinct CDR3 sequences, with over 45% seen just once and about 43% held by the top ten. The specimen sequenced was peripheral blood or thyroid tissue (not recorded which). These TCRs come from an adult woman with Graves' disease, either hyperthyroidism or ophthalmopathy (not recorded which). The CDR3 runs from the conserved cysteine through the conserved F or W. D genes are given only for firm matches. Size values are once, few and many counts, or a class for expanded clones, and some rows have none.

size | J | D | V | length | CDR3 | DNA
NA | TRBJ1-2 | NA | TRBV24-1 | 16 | CATSDPGGRDRDGYTF | TGTGCCACCAGTGATCCCGGGGGGAGAGACCGCGATGGCTACACCTTC
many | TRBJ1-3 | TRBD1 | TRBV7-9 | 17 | CASSFRTGDGSGNTIYF | TGTGCCAGCAGCTTCCGGACAGGGGACGGGTCTGGAAACACCATATATTTT
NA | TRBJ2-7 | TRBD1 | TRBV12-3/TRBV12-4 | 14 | CASRPTGLNYEQYF | TGTGCCAGCAGACCGACAGGGCTCAACTACGAGCAGTACTTC
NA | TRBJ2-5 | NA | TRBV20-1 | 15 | CSARDGGNPQETQYF | TGCAGTGCTAGAGATGGGGGCAACCCTCAAGAGACCCAGTACTTC
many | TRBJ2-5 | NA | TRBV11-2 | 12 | CASSLMKETQYF | TGTGCCAGCAGCTTAATGAAAGAGACCCAGTACTTC
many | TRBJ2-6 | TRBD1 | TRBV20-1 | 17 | CSASGQGWGSGANVLTF | TGCAGTGCTTCCGGACAGGGATGGGGCTCTGGGGCCAACGTCCTGACTTTC
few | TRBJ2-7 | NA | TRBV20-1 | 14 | CSAVRGLIYNEQYF | TGCAGTGCCGTTCGGGGACTCATCTACAACGAGCAGTACTTC
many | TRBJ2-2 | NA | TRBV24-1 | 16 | CATSDLQAGDAGELFF | TGTGCCACCAGTGATTTGCAAGCAGGGGATGCGGGGGAGCTGTTTTTT
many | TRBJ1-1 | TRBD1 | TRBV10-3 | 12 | CAMGDRGSEAFF | TGTGCCATGGGTGACAGGGGGAGTGAAGCTTTCTTT
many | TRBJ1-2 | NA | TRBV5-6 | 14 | CASSLARVNYGYTF | TGTGCCAGCAGCTTGGCCAGGGTAAACTATGGCTACACCTTC
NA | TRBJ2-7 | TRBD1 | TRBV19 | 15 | CASSNSPGQGNEQYF | TGTGCCAGTAGTAATTCGCCGGGACAGGGAAACGAGCAGTACTTC
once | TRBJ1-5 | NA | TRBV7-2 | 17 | CASSLAGSRFSRQPQHF | TGTGCCAGCAGCTTAGCAGGGTCACGGTTTTCGCGTCAGCCCCAGCATTTT
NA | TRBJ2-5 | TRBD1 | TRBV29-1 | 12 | CSVRQGEETQYF | TGCAGCGTCAGACAGGGCGAAGAGACCCAGTACTTC
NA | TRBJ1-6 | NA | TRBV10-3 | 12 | CATSSYNSPLHF | TGTGCCACCTCGTCCTATAATTCACCCCTCCACTTT
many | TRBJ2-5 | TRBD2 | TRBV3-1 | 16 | CASSKSGSRLGETQYF | TGTGCCAGCAGCAAGAGCGGGAGTCGGTTGGGGGAGACCCAGTACTTC
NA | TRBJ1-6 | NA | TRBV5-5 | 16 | CASSSPWRRADSPLHF | TGTGCCAGCAGCTCTCCGTGGCGGAGGGCCGATTCACCCCTCCACTTT